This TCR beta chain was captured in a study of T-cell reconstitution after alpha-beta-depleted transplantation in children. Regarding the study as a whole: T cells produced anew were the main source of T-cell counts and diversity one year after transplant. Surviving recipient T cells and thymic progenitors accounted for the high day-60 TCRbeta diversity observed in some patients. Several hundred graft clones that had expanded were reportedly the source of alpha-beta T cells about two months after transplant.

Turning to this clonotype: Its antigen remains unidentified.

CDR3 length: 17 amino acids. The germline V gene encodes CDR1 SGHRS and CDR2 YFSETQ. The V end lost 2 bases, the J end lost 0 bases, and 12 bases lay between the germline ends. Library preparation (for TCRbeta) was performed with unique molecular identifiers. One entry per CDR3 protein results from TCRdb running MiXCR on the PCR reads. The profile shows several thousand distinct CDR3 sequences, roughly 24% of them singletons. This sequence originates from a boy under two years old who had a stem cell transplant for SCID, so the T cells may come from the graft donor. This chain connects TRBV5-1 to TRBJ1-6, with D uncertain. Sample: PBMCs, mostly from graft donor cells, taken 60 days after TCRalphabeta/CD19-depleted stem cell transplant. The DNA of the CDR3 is TGCGCCAGCAGCTTAGATTCGACGAGCTCCTATAATTCACCCCTCCACTTT. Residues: CASSLDSTSSYNSPLHF.